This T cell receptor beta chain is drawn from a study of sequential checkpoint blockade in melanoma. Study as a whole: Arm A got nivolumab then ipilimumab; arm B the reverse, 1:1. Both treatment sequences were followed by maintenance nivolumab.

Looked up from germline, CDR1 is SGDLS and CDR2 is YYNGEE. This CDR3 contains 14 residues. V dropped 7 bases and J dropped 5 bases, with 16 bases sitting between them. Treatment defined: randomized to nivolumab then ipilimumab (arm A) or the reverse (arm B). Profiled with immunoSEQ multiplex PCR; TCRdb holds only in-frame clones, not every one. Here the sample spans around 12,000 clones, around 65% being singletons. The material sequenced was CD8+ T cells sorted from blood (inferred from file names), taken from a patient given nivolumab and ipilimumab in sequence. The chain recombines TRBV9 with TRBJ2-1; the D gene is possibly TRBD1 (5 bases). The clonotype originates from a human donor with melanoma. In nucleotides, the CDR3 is TGTGCCAGCTCCGCCAGGGCGGCCGACAATGAGCAGTTCTTC. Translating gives CASSARAADNEQFF.